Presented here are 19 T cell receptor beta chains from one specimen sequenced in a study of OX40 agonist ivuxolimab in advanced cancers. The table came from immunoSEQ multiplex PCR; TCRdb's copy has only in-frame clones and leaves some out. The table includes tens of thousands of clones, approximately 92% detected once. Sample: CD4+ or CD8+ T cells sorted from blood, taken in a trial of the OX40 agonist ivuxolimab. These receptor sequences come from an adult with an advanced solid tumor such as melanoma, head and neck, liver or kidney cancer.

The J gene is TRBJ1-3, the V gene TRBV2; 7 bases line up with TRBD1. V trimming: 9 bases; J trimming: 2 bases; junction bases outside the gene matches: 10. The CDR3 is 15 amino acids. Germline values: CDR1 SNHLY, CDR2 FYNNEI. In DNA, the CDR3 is TGTGCCAGTAGGTCGGGACAGAACCCTGGAAACACCATATATTTT. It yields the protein CASRSGQNPGNTIYF.

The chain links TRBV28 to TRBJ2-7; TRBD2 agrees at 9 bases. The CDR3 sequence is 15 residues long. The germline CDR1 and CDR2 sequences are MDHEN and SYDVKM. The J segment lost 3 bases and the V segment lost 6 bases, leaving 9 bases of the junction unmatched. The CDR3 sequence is CASSLSGRFFYEQYF. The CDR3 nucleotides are TGTGCCAGCAGCCTCAGCGGGAGGTTCTTCTACGAGCAGTACTTC.

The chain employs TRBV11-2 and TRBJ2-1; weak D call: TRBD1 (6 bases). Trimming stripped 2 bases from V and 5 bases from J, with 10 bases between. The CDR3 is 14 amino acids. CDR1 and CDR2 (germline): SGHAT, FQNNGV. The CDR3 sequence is CASSLKGGDNEQFF. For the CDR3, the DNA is TGTGCCAGCAGCTTAAAAGGGGGAGACAATGAGCAGTTCTTC.

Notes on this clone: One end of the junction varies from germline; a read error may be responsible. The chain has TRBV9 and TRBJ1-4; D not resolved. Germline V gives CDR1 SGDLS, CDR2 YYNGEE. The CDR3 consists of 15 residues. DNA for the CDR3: TGTGCCAGCAGCGTGAGAGGAGAAACTGATGAAAAACTGTTTTTT. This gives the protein CASSVRGETDEKLFF.

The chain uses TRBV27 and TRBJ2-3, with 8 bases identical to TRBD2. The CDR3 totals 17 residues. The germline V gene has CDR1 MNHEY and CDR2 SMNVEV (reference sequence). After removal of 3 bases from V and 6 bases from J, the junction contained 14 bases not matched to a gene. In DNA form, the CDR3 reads TGTGCCAGCAGTTTCCCGGGGGGGCTAGCGGCCGTCGATACGCAGTATTTT. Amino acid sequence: CASSFPGGLAAVDTQYF.

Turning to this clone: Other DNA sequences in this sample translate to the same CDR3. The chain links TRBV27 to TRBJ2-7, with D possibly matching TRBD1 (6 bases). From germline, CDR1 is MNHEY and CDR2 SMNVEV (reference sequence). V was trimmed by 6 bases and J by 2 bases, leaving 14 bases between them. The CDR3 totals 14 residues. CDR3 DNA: TGTGCCAGCAGCCCTTCCAGGGGACCCTACGAGCAGTACTTC. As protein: CASSPSRGPYEQYF.

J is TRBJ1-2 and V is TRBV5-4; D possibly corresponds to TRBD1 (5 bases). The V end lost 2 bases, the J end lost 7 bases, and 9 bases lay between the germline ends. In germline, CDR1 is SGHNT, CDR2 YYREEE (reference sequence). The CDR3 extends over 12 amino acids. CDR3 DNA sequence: TGTGCCAGCAGCTTTGAAAGGGGTGGCTACACCTTC. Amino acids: CASSFERGGYTF.

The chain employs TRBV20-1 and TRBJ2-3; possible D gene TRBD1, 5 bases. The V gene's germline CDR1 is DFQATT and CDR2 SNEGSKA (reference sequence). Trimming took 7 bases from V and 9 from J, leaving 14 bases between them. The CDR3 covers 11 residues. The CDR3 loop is CSGQGAPTQYF. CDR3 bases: TGCAGTGGACAAGGGGCCCCAACGCAGTATTTT.

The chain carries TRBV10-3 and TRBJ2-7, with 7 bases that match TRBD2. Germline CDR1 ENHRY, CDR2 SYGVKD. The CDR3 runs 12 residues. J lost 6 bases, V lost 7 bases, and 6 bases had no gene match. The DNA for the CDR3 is TGTGCCATCACGGGGGGTTCGGGCGAGCAGTACTTC. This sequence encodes CAITGGSGEQYF.

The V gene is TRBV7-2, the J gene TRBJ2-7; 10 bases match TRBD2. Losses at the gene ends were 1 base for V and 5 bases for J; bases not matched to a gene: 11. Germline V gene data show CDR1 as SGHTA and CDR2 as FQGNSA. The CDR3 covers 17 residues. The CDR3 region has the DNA TGTGCCAGCAGCTTAGTTTCTAGCGGGAGATTTCTGAACGAGCAGTACTTC. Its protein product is CASSLVSSGRFLNEQYF.

The CDR3 loop is CASSQEALAGSTEAFF. Here the CDR3 DNA reads TGTGCCAGCAGCCAAGAGGCTCTAGCGGGGAGCACTGAAGCTTTCTTT. The chain has TRBV4-2 and TRBJ1-1; D is ambiguous. Trimming removed 0 bases at V and 4 bases at J, with 15 bases between. The CDR3 covers 16 residues. CDR1 LGHNA and CDR2 YNFKEQ come from the germline V gene.

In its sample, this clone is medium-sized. The CDR3 region is CASSLLGTGNYGYTF. For the CDR3, the DNA is TGCGCCAGCAGCTTGTTAGGGACGGGAAACTATGGCTACACCTTC. V and J are TRBV5-1 and TRBJ1-2, with D perhaps matching TRBD1 (5 bases). Trimming removed 1 base at V and 2 bases at J, with 12 bases between. The germline V gene encodes CDR1 SGHRS and CDR2 YFSETQ. The CDR3 extends over 15 amino acids.

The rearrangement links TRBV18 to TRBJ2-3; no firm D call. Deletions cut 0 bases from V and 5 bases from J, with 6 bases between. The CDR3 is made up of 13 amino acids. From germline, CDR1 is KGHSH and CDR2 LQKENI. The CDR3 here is CASSPPMGDTQYF. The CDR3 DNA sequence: TGTGCCAGCTCACCACCGATGGGAGATACGCAGTATTTT.

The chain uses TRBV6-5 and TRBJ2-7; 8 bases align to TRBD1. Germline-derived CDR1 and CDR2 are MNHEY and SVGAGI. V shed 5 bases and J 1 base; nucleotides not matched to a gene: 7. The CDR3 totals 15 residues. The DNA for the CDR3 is TGTGCCAGCAGTCCCATAAGGACAGGGTCCTACGAGCAGTACTTC. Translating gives CASSPIRTGSYEQYF.

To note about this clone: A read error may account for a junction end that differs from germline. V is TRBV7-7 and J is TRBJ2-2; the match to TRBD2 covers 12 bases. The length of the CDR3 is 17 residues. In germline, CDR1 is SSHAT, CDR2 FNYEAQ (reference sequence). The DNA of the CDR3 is TGTGCTAGCAGCTTCGGACTAGCGGGACACGGTCTCGGGGAGCTGTTTTTT. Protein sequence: CASSFGLAGHGLGELFF.

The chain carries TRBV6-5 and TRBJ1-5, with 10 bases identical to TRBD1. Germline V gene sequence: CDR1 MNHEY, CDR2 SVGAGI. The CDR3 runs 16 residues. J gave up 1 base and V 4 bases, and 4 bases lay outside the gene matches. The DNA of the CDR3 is TGTGCCAGCAGTTCGACAGGGGGCGCGAGCAATCAGCCCCAGCATTTT. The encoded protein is CASSSTGGASNQPQHF.

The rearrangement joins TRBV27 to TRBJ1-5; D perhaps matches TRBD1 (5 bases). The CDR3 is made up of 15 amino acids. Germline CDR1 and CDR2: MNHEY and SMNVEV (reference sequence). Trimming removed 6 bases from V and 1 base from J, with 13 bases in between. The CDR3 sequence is CASSLRGLSNQPQHF. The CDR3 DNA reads TGTGCCAGCAGCTTAAGGGGCTTAAGCAATCAGCCCCAGCATTTT.

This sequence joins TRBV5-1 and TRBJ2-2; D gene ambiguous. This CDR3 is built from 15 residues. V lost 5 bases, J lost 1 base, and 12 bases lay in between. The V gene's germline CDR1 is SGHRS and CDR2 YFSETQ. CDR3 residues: CASSPRAENTGELFF. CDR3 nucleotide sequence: TGCGCCAGCAGTCCTCGGGCCGAGAACACCGGGGAGCTGTTTTTT.

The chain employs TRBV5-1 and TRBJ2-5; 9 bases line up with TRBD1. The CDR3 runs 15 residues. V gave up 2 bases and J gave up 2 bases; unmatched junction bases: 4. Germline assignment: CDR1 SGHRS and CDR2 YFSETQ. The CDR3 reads CASSLQGAFQETQYF. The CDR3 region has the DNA TGCGCCAGCAGCTTACAGGGGGCGTTTCAAGAGACCCAGTACTTC.